Listed here are 9 T cell receptor beta chains from one sample, sequenced in a study of blood T cell repertoires in COVID-19. Using immunoSEQ multiplex PCR, the repertoire was profiled, and TCRdb retains in-frame clones only, with some absent. Among about 220,000 clones listed, around 86% were seen once. The specimen was peripheral blood. These receptors all come from a human donor in a cohort sampled during active COVID-19.

The rearrangement joins TRBV7-8 to TRBJ2-7; 10 bases agree with TRBD2. Germline lookup yields CDR1 SGHVS and CDR2 FQNEAQ. V was pared by 1 base and J by 3 bases, with 3 bases of the junction left unmatched. The CDR3 contains 15 residues. CDR3 sequence (DNA): TGTGCCAGCAGCTTAGAACTAGCGGGGAGCTACGAGCAGTACTTC. Protein sequence: CASSLELAGSYEQYF.

V and J are TRBV6-5 and TRBJ2-1, with 13 bases identical to TRBD2. V shed 6 bases, J shed 7 bases, and the junction held 6 bases outside the gene matches. The CDR3 sequence is 15 residues long. CDR1 is MNHEY, CDR2 SVGAGI, per germline. CDR3 region: CASSPGTSGINEQFF. The CDR3, as DNA: TGTGCCAGCAGCCCCGGGACTAGCGGGATTAATGAGCAGTTCTTC.

The CDR3 DNA follows: TGTGCCAGTAGTAGGGGCGGGAGTCTCGGATTGGTGACCTACGAGCAGTACTTC. It yields the protein CASSRGGSLGLVTYEQYF. The chain uses TRBV19 and TRBJ2-7; 7 bases match TRBD2. CDR3 size: 18 residues. V trimming: 4 bases; J trimming: 2 bases; junction bases outside the gene matches: 17. Germline assignment: CDR1 LNHDA and CDR2 SQIVND (reference sequence).

The chain is built from TRBV5-6 and TRBJ2-4, with 8 bases fitting TRBD2. CDR3 length equals 16 residues. Germline V gene lookup returns CDR1 SGHDT and CDR2 YYEEEE. The trim removed 0 bases at V and 7 bases at J, leaving 9 bases unmatched. CDR3 DNA: TGTGCCAGCAGCTTGGTCCCCGCGGGAGGAGTGAACATTCAGTACTTC. This translates into CASSLVPAGGVNIQYF.

This clone appeared a single time. The gene calls are TRBV7-2 and TRBJ1-5; the match to TRBD1 covers 7 bases. Germline V gene data show CDR1 as SGHTA and CDR2 as FQGNSA. Trimming took 1 base from V and 7 from J; bases not matched to a gene: 7. CDR3 length: 15 residues. The chain's CDR3 is CASSLGRGGEQPQHF. The CDR3 DNA is TGTGCCAGCAGCTTAGGTCGAGGGGGCGAGCAGCCCCAGCATTTT.

The V gene is TRBV5-1, the J gene TRBJ1-5, with TRBD1 as a possible D gene (5 bases). The V end lost 0 bases, the J end lost 2 bases, and 9 bases lay between the germline ends. Germline V CDR1 and CDR2: SGHRS, YFSETQ. The CDR3 has 15 amino acids. This CDR3 reads CASSLEGRGNQPQHF. The CDR3 bases are TGCGCCAGCAGCTTGGAGGGGCGCGGCAATCAGCCCCAGCATTTT.

This chain joins TRBV6-6 and TRBJ2-5, with 7 bases lining up with TRBD1. With V trimmed by 6 bases and J by 6 bases, 7 bases remained unmatched. The V gene's germline CDR1 is MNHNY and CDR2 SVGAGI (reference sequence). The CDR3 consists of 13 residues. CDR3 loop: CASRKGQAKTQYF. The CDR3 nucleotides read TGTGCCAGCAGGAAAGGACAGGCAAAGACCCAGTACTTC.

In DNA, the CDR3 is TGCAGCGTGGAGCGGCTAGCGGGAGGGCCGGGCACCGGGGAGCTGTTTTTT. Residues: CSVERLAGGPGTGELFF. The chain uses TRBV29-1 and TRBJ2-2; 12 bases align to TRBD2. Germline CDR1 and CDR2: SQVTM and ANQGSEA. The ends lost 6 bases at V and 4 bases at J; junction bases unmatched: 12. The CDR3 runs 17 residues.

CDR3 nucleotides: TGTGCCACCAGTGACGCGGGACAGAGTAATGAAAAACTGTTTTTT. Protein sequence: CATSDAGQSNEKLFF. V and J are TRBV24-1 and TRBJ1-4; 7 positions agree with TRBD1. Germline CDR1 KGHDR, CDR2 SFDVKD. This CDR3 comprises 15 residues. The trim removed 4 bases at V and 4 bases at J, leaving 5 bases unmatched.